This T cell receptor beta chain was found in a study of T-cell reconstitution after alpha-beta-depleted transplantation in children. Study conclusions and caveats: Hyperexpanded clones declined; after one year, newly produced T cells mostly supplied diversity. About two months after transplant, alpha-beta T cells reportedly came from several hundred expanded graft clones.

Turning to this clonotype: The antigen is unknown.

The V end was cut by 2 bases, the J end by 7 bases, with 15 bases between. Germline lookup yields CDR1 SEHNR and CDR2 FQNEAQ (reference sequence). The CDR3 loop spans 15 amino acids. Preparing the TCRbeta library involved the use of unique molecular identifiers. MiXCR was run by TCRdb on the PCR reads, yielding one entry per CDR3 protein. The sample lists 500,000 to 600,000 distinct CDR3 sequences; 25% to 30% were seen once. This clonotype was sampled from a boy younger than two with Wiskott-Aldrich syndrome, due to receive a stem cell transplant. Sequenced material: PBMCs, taken before TCRalphabeta/CD19-depleted stem cell transplant. The V gene is TRBV7-9, the J gene TRBJ2-1, with D perhaps matching TRBD2 (6 bases). The chain's CDR3 is CASSLYGGTWNEQFF. The CDR3 DNA follows: TGTGCCAGCAGCTTATATGGAGGGACGTGGAATGAGCAGTTCTTC. Looking up the rest from reference TRBV7-9 and TRBJ2-1 gives the full variable domain: DTGVSQNPRHKITKRGQNVTFRCDPISEHNRLYWYRQTLGQGPEFLTYFQNEAQLEKSRLLSDRFSAERPKGSFSTLEIQRTEQGDSAMYLCASSLYGGTWNEQFFGPGTRLTVL.